Below, 9 T cell receptor beta chains from the same sample are listed, as sequenced in a study of T-cell reconstitution after alpha-beta-depleted transplantation in children. The TCRbeta library incorporated unique molecular identifiers. TCRdb re-analysed the PCR reads in MiXCR, keeping a single row per CDR3 protein. The table shows about 440,000 distinct CDR3 sequences, with around two fifths occurring only once. The material sequenced was PBMCs, taken before TCRalphabeta/CD19-depleted stem cell transplant. The receptors come from a girl aged 2-10 years with aplastic anemia, due to receive a stem cell transplant.

The chain joins TRBV5-1 to TRBJ2-1; 9 bases are shared with TRBD2. With 0 bases clipped from V and 1 base from J, the junction kept 8 bases outside the gene matches. The CDR3 extends over 18 amino acids. Germline CDR1 reads SGHRS; CDR2 reads YFSETQ. CDR3 sequence: CASSLDVGLASSYNEQFF. The DNA of the CDR3 is TGCGCCAGCAGCTTGGATGTCGGACTAGCGTCGTCCTACAATGAGCAGTTCTTC.

Only a few counts were recorded for this clonotype. V and J are TRBV14 and TRBJ2-1; 13 bases are shared with TRBD2. CDR1 is SGHDN, CDR2 FVKESK, per germline. This CDR3 spans 16 amino acids. The V segment lost 4 bases and the J segment 8 bases; nucleotides outside the gene matches: 8. The CDR3 region is CASSRVGLAGADEQFF. The CDR3 nucleotides read TGTGCCAGCAGCCGAGTCGGACTAGCGGGAGCAGATGAGCAGTTCTTC. The full variable domain, rest sourced from reference TRBV14 and TRBJ2-1, is EAGVTQFPSHSVIEKGQTVTLRCDPISGHDNLYWYRRVMGKEIKFLLHFVKESKQDESGMPNNRFLAERTGGTYSTLKVQPAELEDSGVYFCASSRVGLAGADEQFFGPGTRLTVL.

The chain is built from TRBV27 and TRBJ2-1; D is tentatively TRBD1 or TRBD2 (5 bases each). CDR1 is MNHEY and CDR2 is SMNVEV in the germline V gene (reference sequence). The CDR3 loop spans 15 amino acids. V shed 7 bases and J shed 3 bases, with 16 bases lying between them. CDR3 in DNA: TGTGCCAGCACCCATCGGGGCCGACTCTACAATGAGCAGTTCTTC. This codes for CASTHRGRLYNEQFF.

V usage is TRBV4-1 and J usage is TRBJ1-6; D is possibly TRBD1 (5 bases). CDR1 and CDR2 from the germline V gene are MGHRA and YSYEKL. The CDR3 contains 16 residues. V gave up 0 bases and J gave up 8 bases, with 14 bases separating them. This CDR3 reads CASSQDGQGFDSPLHF. The CDR3, as DNA: TGCGCCAGCAGCCAAGATGGTCAGGGTTTTGATTCACCCCTCCACTTT.

This clonotype was found many times. The rearrangement joins TRBV2 to TRBJ2-2; D gene ambiguous. Germline V CDR1 and CDR2: SNHLY, FYNNEI. The CDR3 spans 15 residues. The V end lost 2 bases, the J end lost 5 bases, and 12 bases lay between the germline ends. The CDR3 reads CASSESSSGTGELFF. The CDR3 nucleotides are TGTGCCAGCAGTGAATCCTCGTCGGGTACCGGGGAGCTGTTTTTT. The complete variable domain, with remaining parts taken from reference TRBV2 and TRBJ2-2, reads EPEVTQTPSHQVTQMGQEVILRCVPISNHLYFYWYRQILGQKVEFLVSFYNNEISEKSEIFDDQFSVERPDGSNFTLKIRSTKLEDSAMYFCASSESSSGTGELFFGEGSRLTVL.

The V and J genes are TRBV10-1 and TRBJ2-3; D may be TRBD1 (6 bases). CDR3 length: 16 residues. V lost 0 bases to trimming and J lost 0 bases, with 10 bases between them. Germline V gives CDR1 WNHNN, CDR2 SYGVQD (reference sequence). The CDR3 protein is CASSESGHLSTDTQYF. CDR3 sequence (DNA): TGCGCCAGCAGTGAGTCGGGACACCTAAGCACAGATACGCAGTATTTT.

This CDR3 reads CASSATGTSGVMEFF. The CDR3 coding sequence is TGCGCCAGCAGCGCCACCGGGACTAGCGGGGTAATGGAGTTCTTC. This rearrangement joins TRBV5-1 to TRBJ2-1; 13 nucleotides match TRBD2. This CDR3 region has 15 residues. CDR1 and CDR2 from the germline V gene are SGHRS and YFSETQ. The ends lost 4 bases at V and 14 bases at J; junction bases unmatched: 12.

The chain carries TRBV9 and TRBJ2-3; D unclear. This CDR3 comprises 13 residues. Trimming removed 0 bases from V and 7 bases from J, with 9 bases in between. Germline V gives CDR1 SGDLS, CDR2 YYNGEE. CDR3 residues: CASSVDLGNTQYF. The CDR3 nucleotides are TGTGCCAGCAGCGTAGATCTAGGGAATACGCAGTATTTT.

This clonotype was recorded many times. The chain recombines TRBV3-1 with TRBJ1-2; D may be TRBD1 (5 bases). CDR3 length: 13 residues. CDR1 and CDR2 from the germline V gene are LGHDT and YNNKEL (reference sequence). V shed 7 bases and J shed 3 bases, with 12 bases lying between them. For the CDR3, the DNA is TGTGCCAGCACAACGGGGACGGACTATGGCTACACCTTC. As protein: CASTTGTDYGYTF.